This T cell receptor beta chain was sequenced during a study of OX40 agonist ivuxolimab in advanced cancers. Turning to the study itself: The patients received agonistic anti-OX40 (CD134) antibody ivuxolimab. Participants averaged about 66 years of age (range roughly 20 to 90) and were less than 85% male.

Regarding this clone: What it recognizes is unknown.

The study, taken as a whole, reports: At doses 0.1 to 3.0 mg/kg, CD4+ and CD8+ clones expanded.

TCRdb keeps only in-frame clones here, not all; method: immunoSEQ multiplex PCR. The data hold 70,000 to 85,000 clones, with roughly 90% observed a single time. The starting material was CD4+ or CD8+ T cells sorted from blood, obtained in a trial of the OX40 agonist ivuxolimab. The clonotype comes from an adult with an advanced solid tumor such as melanoma, head and neck, liver or kidney cancer.

This CDR3 reads CASSLSSTSSYNEQFF. Written as DNA, the CDR3 is TGCGCCAGCAGCTTGAGCTCGACGAGCTCCTACAATGAGCAGTTCTTC. The rearrangement joins TRBV5-1 to TRBJ2-1; D uncertain. Per the germline V gene, CDR1 is SGHRS and CDR2 is YFSETQ. CDR3 size: 16 residues. Trimming left V 1 base short and J 0 bases short, with 11 bases between.